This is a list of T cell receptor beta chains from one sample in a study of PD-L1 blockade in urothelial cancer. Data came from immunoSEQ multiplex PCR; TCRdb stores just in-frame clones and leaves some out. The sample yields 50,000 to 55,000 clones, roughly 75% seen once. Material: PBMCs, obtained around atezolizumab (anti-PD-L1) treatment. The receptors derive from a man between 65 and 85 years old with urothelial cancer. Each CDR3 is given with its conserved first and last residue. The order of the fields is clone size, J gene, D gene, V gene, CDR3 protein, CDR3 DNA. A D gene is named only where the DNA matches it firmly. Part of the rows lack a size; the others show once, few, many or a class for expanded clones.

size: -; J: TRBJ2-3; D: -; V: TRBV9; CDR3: CASSEGATDTQYF; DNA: TGTGCCAGCAGCGAAGGGGCCACAGATACGCAGTATTTT
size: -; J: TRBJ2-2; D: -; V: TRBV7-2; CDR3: CASSPQGGPTGELFF; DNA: TGTGCCAGCAGCCCGCAAGGAGGGCCCACCGGGGAGCTGTTTTTT
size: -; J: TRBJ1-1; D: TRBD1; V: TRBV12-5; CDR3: CASAIAGGTEAFF; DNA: TGTGCTAGTGCCATCGCAGGGGGCACTGAAGCTTTCTTT
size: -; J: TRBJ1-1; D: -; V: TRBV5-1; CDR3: CASSRRGNTEAFF; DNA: TGCGCCAGCAGTCGGAGGGGGAACACTGAAGCTTTCTTT
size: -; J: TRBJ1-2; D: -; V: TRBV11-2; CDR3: CASSLRRGVDYGYTF; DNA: TGTGCCAGCAGCCTCCGAAGGGGTGTTGACTATGGCTACACCTTC
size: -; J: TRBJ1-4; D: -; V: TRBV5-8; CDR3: CASSTGASTNEKLFF; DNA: TGTGCCAGCAGCACGGGAGCTTCAACTAATGAAAAACTGTTTTTT
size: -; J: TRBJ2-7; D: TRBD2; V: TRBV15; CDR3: CATSRDLAGGLSYEQYF; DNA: TGTGCCACCAGCAGAGATTTGGCGGGAGGCCTCTCTTACGAGCAGTACTTC
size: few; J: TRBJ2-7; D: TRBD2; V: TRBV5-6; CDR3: CASRPGLAGFYEQYF; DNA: TGTGCCAGCAGGCCAGGACTAGCGGGATTTTACGAGCAGTACTTC
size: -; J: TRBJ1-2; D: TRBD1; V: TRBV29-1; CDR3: CSVQEDRGQGDGYTF; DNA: TGCAGCGTTCAAGAAGATCGGGGACAGGGCGATGGCTACACCTTC
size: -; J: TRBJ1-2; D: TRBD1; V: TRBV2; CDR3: CASTGQEGYTF; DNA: TGTGCCAGCACAGGACAGGAGGGCTACACCTTC
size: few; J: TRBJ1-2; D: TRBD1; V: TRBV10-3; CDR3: CAISESGGQQLYGYTF; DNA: TGTGCCATCAGTGAGTCGGGGGGACAGCAACTCTATGGCTACACCTTC
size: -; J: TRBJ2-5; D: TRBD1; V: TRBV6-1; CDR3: CASSSDRGQTQYF; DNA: TGTGCCAGCAGTTCAGACAGGGGACAGACCCAGTACTTC
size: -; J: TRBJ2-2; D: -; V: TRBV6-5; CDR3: CAARGHQNTGELFF; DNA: TGTGCCGCAAGGGGACACCAGAACACCGGGGAGCTGTTTTTT
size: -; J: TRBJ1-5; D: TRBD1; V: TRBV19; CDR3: CASSSTGTGMVRYQPQHF; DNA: TGTGCCAGTAGTAGTACCGGGACAGGCATGGTGCGGTATCAGCCCCAGCATTTT
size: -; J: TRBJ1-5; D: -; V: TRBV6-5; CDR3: CASSELSNQPQHF; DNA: TGTGCCAGCAGTGAGTTGAGCAATCAGCCCCAGCATTTT
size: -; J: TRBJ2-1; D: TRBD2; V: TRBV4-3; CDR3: CASSLSGTSGNYEQFF; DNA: TGCGCCAGCAGCCTATCCGGGACTAGCGGGAATTATGAGCAGTTCTTC
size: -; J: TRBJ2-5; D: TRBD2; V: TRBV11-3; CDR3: CASNVIAGGPETQYF; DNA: TGTGCCAGCAACGTTATAGCGGGAGGGCCAGAGACCCAGTACTTC
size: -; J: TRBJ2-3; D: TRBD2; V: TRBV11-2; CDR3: CASSLGLAVSTDTQYF; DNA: TGTGCCAGCAGCTTAGGGCTAGCGGTTAGCACAGATACGCAGTATTTT
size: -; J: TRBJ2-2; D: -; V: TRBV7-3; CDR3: CASRTGNTGELFF; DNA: TGTGCCAGCAGGACAGGGAACACCGGGGAGCTGTTTTTT
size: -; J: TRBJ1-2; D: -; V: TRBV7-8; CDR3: CASSGGRGVNYGYTF; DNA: TGTGCCAGCAGCGGGGGCAGGGGTGTAAACTATGGCTACACCTTC
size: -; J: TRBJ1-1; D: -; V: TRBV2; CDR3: CASSITGLNTEAFF; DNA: TGTGCCAGCAGTATCACAGGGCTTAACACTGAAGCTTTCTTT
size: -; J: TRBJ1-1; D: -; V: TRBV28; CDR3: CASSFVPPYEAFF; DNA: TGTGCCAGCAGTTTCGTACCCCCCTATGAAGCTTTCTTT
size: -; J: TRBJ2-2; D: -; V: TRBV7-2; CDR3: CASSLAGGGELFF; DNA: TGTGCCAGCAGCTTAGCAGGGGGCGGGGAGCTGTTTTTT
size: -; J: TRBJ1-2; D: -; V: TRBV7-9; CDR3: CASSPSGRANGYTF; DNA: TGTGCCAGCAGCCCCTCAGGCAGGGCGAATGGCTACACCTTC
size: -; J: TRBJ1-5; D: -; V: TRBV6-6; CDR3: CASSPAGGSVNQPQHF; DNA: TGTGCCAGCAGTCCAGCCGGGGGGAGCGTTAATCAGCCCCAGCATTTT
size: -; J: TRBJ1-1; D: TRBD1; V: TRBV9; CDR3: CASSKGAQNTEAFF; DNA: TGTGCCAGCAGCAAGGGGGCTCAGAACACTGAAGCTTTCTTT
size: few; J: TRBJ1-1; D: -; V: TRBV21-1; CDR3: CASSKQGARESPSLMNTEAFF; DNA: TGTGCCAGCAGCAAGCAGGGGGCGCGGGAGTCCCCCTCCCTCATGAACACTGAAGCTTTCTTT
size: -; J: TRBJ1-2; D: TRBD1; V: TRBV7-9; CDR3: CASSIQTGANYGYTF; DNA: TGTGCCAGCAGCATCCAGACAGGGGCCAACTATGGCTACACCTTC
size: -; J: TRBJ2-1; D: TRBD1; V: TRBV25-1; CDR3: CASNTGGSYNEQFF; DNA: TGTGCCAGCAATACAGGGGGCTCCTACAATGAGCAGTTCTTC
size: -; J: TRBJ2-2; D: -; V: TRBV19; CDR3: CASRRLGHTGELFF; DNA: TGTGCCAGTAGGAGACTAGGCCACACCGGGGAGCTGTTTTTT
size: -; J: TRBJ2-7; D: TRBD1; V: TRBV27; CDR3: CASSSADRDLREQYF; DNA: TGTGCCAGCAGTTCTGCCGACAGGGACCTCCGGGAGCAGTACTTC
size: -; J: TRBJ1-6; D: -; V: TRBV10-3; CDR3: CAISDVRGNSPLHF; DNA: TGTGCCATCAGTGATGTGAGGGGGAATTCACCCCTCCACTTT
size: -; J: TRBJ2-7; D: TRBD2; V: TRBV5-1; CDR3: CASSAGGLAGGSAYEQYF; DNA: TGCGCCAGCAGCGCGGGGGGACTAGCGGGAGGAAGCGCCTACGAGCAGTACTTC
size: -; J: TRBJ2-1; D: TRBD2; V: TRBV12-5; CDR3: CASGLTLGLAGGSNNEQFF; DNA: TGTGCTAGTGGTTTGACTCTCGGACTAGCGGGGGGGTCCAACAATGAGCAGTTCTTC
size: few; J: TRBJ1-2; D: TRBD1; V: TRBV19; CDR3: CASSPTGGGYGYTF; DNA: TGTGCCAGTAGTCCGACAGGGGGCGGCTATGGCTACACCTTC
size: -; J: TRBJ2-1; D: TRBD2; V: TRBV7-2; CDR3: CASSPTSGDGINEQFF; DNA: TGTGCCAGCAGCCCGACTAGCGGGGACGGTATCAATGAGCAGTTCTTC
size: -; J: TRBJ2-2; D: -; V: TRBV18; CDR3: CASSPENRGSGELFF; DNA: TGTGCCAGCTCACCAGAGAATCGGGGTTCAGGGGAGCTGTTTTTT
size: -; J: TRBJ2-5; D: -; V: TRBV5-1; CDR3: CASSLAGVGGRQETQYF; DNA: TGCGCCAGCAGCTTGGCGGGGGTCGGGGGACGGCAAGAGACCCAGTACTTC
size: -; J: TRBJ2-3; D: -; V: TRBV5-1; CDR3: CASSIGQWRDTQYF; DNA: TGCGCCAGCAGCATCGGACAGTGGCGGGATACGCAGTATTTT
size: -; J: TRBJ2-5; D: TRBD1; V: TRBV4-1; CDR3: CASSQSPGQGGETQYF; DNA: TGCGCCAGCAGCCAATCACCGGGACAGGGTGGGGAGACCCAGTACTTC
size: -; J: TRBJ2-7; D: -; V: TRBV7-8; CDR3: CASSPRQYTTYEQYF; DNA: TGTGCCAGCAGCCCCAGACAGTACACCACCTACGAGCAGTACTTC
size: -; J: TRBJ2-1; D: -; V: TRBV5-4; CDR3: CASSLFRVGHNEQFF; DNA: TGTGCCAGCAGCTTATTTCGGGTGGGGCACAATGAGCAGTTCTTC
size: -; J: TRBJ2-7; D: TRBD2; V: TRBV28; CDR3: CASRAGGSNYEQYF; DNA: TGTGCCAGTAGGGCGGGCGGGAGTAATTACGAGCAGTACTTC
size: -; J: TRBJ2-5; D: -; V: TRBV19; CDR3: CASSRSGEETQYF; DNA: TGTGCCAGTAGCCGGTCAGGGGAAGAGACCCAGTACTTC
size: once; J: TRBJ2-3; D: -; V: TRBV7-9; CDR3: CASSHRWGADTQYF; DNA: TGTGCCAGCAGCCACCGGTGGGGGGCAGATACGCAGTATTTT